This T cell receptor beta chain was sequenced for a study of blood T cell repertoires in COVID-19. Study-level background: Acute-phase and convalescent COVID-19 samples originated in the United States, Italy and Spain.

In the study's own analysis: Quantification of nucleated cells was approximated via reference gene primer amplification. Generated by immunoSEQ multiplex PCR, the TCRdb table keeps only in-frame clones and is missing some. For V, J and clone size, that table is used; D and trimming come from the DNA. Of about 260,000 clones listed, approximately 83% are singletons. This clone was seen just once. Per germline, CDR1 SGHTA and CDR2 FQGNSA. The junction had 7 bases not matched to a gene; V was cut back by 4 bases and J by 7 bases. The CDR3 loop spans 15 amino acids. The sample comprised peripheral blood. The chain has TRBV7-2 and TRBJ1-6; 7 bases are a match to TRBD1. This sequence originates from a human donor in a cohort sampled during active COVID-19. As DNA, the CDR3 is TGTGCCAGCAGCTGGGGACAGAGTAAGAATTCACCCCTCCACTTT. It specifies CASSWGQSKNSPLHF.